This T cell receptor beta chain was obtained from a study of technical replicates of blood from a handful of donors. The CDR3 spans 13 residues. V was trimmed by 5 bases and J by 8 bases, leaving 15 bases between them. From germline, CDR1 is SGHTA and CDR2 FQGTGA. The table came from immunoSEQ multiplex PCR; TCRdb's copy has only in-frame clones and leaves some out. The sample contains roughly 80,000 clones, about 92% of which appear only once. The source material was T cells isolated from PBMCs. The receptor comes from a human donor in good health. The chain combines TRBV7-3 with TRBJ2-5; D not certain. The CDR3 protein is CASSPFDGATQYF. CDR3 coding DNA: TGTGCCAGCAGCCCGTTCGACGGAGCAACCCAGTACTTC.